One and the same sample provided the 14 T cell receptor beta chains below, sequenced in a study of blood T cell repertoires in COVID-19. Only in-frame clones appear in the TCRdb table, and some are missing; sequencing was by immunoSEQ multiplex PCR. Here the sample spans some 200,000 clones, 82% being singletons. The source material was peripheral blood. These receptors were obtained from a woman in her thirties or forties with acute or convalescent COVID-19.

V usage is TRBV6-5 and J usage is TRBJ2-2; 9 bases line up with TRBD2. Germline V lookup: CDR1 MNHEY, CDR2 SVGAGI. V shed 7 bases and J 9 bases; nucleotides not matched to a gene: 9. The CDR3 extends over 14 amino acids. In nucleotides, the CDR3 is TGTGCCAGCATGGGTAGCGGGAGTGTATGGGAGCTGTTTTTT. This codes for CASMGSGSVWELFF.

This clone appeared once. V gene TRBV9 combines with J gene TRBJ2-1; TRBD2 might be the D (5 bases). V lost 4 bases and J 8 bases, leaving 13 bases between the germline ends. The CDR3 is made up of 13 amino acids. The germline gives CDR1 SGDLS, CDR2 YYNGEE. CDR3 sequence (DNA): TGTGCCAGCAGCCCACTAGTTTCCCATGAGCAGTTCTTC. Its protein is CASSPLVSHEQFF. Complete variable domain (other parts from reference TRBV9 and TRBJ2-1): DSGVTQTPKHLITATGQRVTLRCSPRSGDLSVYWYQQSLDQGLQFLIQYYNGEERAKGNILERFSAQQFPDLHSELNLSSLELGDSALYFCASSPLVSHEQFFGPGTRLTVL.

The rearrangement links TRBV9 to TRBJ1-5, with D possibly being TRBD1 (6 bases). The ends were cut back, 4 bases at V and 6 bases at J, with 20 bases in the middle. The CDR3 loop spans 16 amino acids. Germline V gives CDR1 SGDLS, CDR2 YYNGEE. CDR3 coding DNA: TGTGCCAGCAGCCGCGGTATAGGGGGATCGGGTCAGCCCCAGCATTTT. Protein: CASSRGIGGSGQPQHF.

The V and J genes are TRBV21-1 and TRBJ1-2; TRBD1 reflects the table's D call only, with no check against the DNA. TRBV21-1 is recorded as a pseudogene. The CDR3 covers 14 residues. Here the CDR3 reads CASSKGSRRYGYTF. Here the CDR3 DNA reads TGTGCCAGCAGCAAAGGGTCCAGGCGCTATGGCTACACCTTC.

The chain recombines TRBV2 with TRBJ2-2; maybe TRBD1 (6 bases). CDR1 and CDR2 from the germline V gene are SNHLY and FYNNEI. The CDR3 extends over 14 amino acids. V lost 8 bases and J 3 bases, leaving 13 bases between the germline ends. CDR3 DNA: TGTGCCAGCCAAGTGAAGGGGGACACCGGGGAGCTGTTTTTT. This encodes CASQVKGDTGELFF.

The CDR3 loop reads CAISELDTEGVHF. The CDR3, as DNA: TGTGCCATCAGTGAACTAGACACCGAAGGAGTGCATTTT. The chain carries TRBV10-3 and TRBJ1-5; no clear D gene. V was clipped by 3 bases and J by 15 bases, with 18 bases between them. This CDR3 has 13 residues. The germline V gene encodes CDR1 ENHRY and CDR2 SYGVKD.

The CDR3 sequence is CASSLARGGLNTGELFF. The CDR3 coding sequence is TGTGCCAGCAGCTTAGCGCGAGGGGGATTGAACACCGGGGAGCTGTTTTTT. The J gene is TRBJ2-2, the V gene TRBV7-6, with TRBD1 as a possible D gene (6 bases). V lost 0 bases to trimming and J lost 1 base, with 12 bases between them. The germline V gene has CDR1 SGHVS and CDR2 FNYEAQ. The CDR3 contains 17 residues. Combining the CDR3 with reference TRBV7-6 and TRBJ2-2 gives the whole variable domain GAGVSQSPRYKVTKRGQDVALRCDPISGHVSLYWYRQALGQGPEFLTYFNYEAQQDKSGLPNDRFSAERPEGSISTLTIQRTEQRDSAMYRCASSLARGGLNTGELFFGEGSRLTVL.

The CDR3 sequence is CASSKGLAAYEQYF. The CDR3 DNA is TGTGCCAGTAGTAAAGGACTAGCCGCCTACGAGCAGTACTTC. This chain uses TRBV19 with TRBJ2-7; 8 bases are a match to TRBD2. V was pared by 4 bases and J by 2 bases, with 4 bases of the junction left unmatched. The CDR3 contains 14 residues. The V gene's germline CDR1 is LNHDA and CDR2 SQIVND (reference sequence).

The V call is TRBV30, the J call TRBJ2-2; 7 bases agree with TRBD1. The CDR3 is 13 amino acids. Unmatched junction bases numbered 1, after V lost 5 bases and J lost 1 base. CDR1 is GTSNPN and CDR2 is SVGIG in the germline V gene (reference sequence). The CDR3 sequence: CAWGTVNTGELFF. DNA of the CDR3: TGTGCCTGGGGGACAGTGAACACCGGGGAGCTGTTTTTT.

The CDR3 loop reads CASSAGTHNEQFF. DNA for the CDR3: TGTGCCAGCAGCGCGGGGACCCACAATGAGCAGTTCTTC. The rearrangement links TRBV7-3 to TRBJ2-1, with D possibly being TRBD2 (6 bases). The V and J ends lost 5 bases and 5 bases respectively, with 10 bases between them. This CDR3 contains 13 residues. Germline V CDR1 and CDR2: SGHTA, FQGTGA.

The chain employs TRBV19 and TRBJ2-2; 10 positions agree with TRBD2. The V gene's germline CDR1 is LNHDA and CDR2 SQIVND (reference sequence). Trimming took 6 bases from V and 7 from J; bases not matched to a gene: 17. The CDR3 runs 18 residues. The CDR3 reads CASSDSGGLATLYGELFF. CDR3 nucleotides: TGTGCCAGTAGCGATAGCGGGGGACTAGCGACGTTATACGGGGAGCTGTTTTTT.

V and J are TRBV5-4 and TRBJ2-1, with 7 bases matching TRBD2. Germline CDR1 SGHNT, CDR2 YYREEE (reference sequence). The V gene end was trimmed by 5 bases and the J gene end by 7 bases; junction bases not matched to a gene: 15. The CDR3 has 16 residues. CDR3 DNA sequence: TGTGCCAGCAGTTTTCAACGACTAGCTACGGGGAATGAGCAGTTCTTC. It codes for CASSFQRLATGNEQFF. Variable domain in full (rest from reference TRBV5-4 and TRBJ2-1): ETGVTQSPTHLIKTRGQQVTLRCSSQSGHNTVSWYQQALGQGPQFIFQYYREEENGRGNFPPRFSGLQFPNYSSELNVNALELDDSALYLCASSFQRLATGNEQFFGPGTRLTVL.

CDR3 in amino acids: CASSEFRGVGETQYF. The CDR3 DNA follows: TGTGCCAGCAGTGAGTTTCGGGGGGTCGGGGAGACCCAGTACTTC. The V gene is TRBV2, the J gene TRBJ2-5; 7 bases are a match to TRBD2. From germline, CDR1 is SNHLY and CDR2 FYNNEI. V lost 3 bases and J lost 5; bases outside the gene matches: 9. The CDR3 sequence is 15 residues long.

This clone was observed a single time. This chain connects TRBV28 to TRBJ2-7; D may be TRBD1 (6 bases). CDR1 is MDHEN, CDR2 SYDVKM, per germline. The CDR3 loop spans 15 amino acids. The V end lost 5 bases, the J end lost 4 bases, and 18 bases lay between the germline ends. The DNA for the CDR3 is TGTGCCAGCAGTGGGCAGGGGCCTACGGGTTACGAGCAGTACTTC. It translates to CASSGQGPTGYEQYF.